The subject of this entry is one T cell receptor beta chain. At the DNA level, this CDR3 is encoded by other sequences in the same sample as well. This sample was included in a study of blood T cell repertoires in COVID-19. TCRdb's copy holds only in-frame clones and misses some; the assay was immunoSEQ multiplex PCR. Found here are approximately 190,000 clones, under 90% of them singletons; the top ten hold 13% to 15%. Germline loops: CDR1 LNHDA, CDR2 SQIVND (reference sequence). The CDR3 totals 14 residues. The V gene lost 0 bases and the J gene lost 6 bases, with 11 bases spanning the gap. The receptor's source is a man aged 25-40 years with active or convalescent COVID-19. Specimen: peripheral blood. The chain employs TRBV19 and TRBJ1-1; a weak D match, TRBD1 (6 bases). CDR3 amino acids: CASSIERGGAEAFF. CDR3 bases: TGTGCCAGTAGTATAGAGAGGGGGGGGGCTGAAGCTTTCTTT.